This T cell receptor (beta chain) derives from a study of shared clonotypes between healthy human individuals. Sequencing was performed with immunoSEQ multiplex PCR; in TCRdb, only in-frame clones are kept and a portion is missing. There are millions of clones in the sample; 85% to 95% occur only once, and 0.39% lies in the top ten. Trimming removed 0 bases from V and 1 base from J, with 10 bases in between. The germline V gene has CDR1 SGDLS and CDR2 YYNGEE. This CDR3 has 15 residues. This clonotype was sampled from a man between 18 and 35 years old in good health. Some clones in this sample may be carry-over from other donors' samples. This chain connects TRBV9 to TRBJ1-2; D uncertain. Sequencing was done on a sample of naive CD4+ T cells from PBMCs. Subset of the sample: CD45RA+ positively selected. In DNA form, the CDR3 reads TGTGCCAGCAGCGTAGGAGCAACACTTAACTATGGCTACACCTTC. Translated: CASSVGATLNYGYTF.